What follows describes a single T cell receptor beta chain. This clonotype was detected a few times. Its antigen remains unidentified. Per-base qualities were not stored, and no clone one base away is much larger. In the germline V gene (reference sequence), CDR1 corresponds to MNHEY and CDR2 to SMNVEV. The germline V end is reduced by 5 bases and the J end by 6 bases; junction bases left unmatched: 7. The CDR3 runs 15 residues from the cysteine to the phenylalanine. The sequence is cut down to CDR3 DNA, 45 bases in frame from base 1. The treatment or condition tag for this specimen amounts to: in vitro stimulation with specific CMV peptide epitopes to enrich CMV-specific T cells. The data originate from a study of T cell repertoires in cytomegalovirus infection (dated by TCRdb to about 2019). In terms of the full investigation: Peptide stimulations targeted recently identified HLA-C-restricted CMV epitopes, whose presentation resists viral immunomodulation, together with well-studied HLA-B-restricted epitopes. The HLA type of each donor mattered for the analysis, because public TCR beta signatures pointed to carriage of CMV infection along with the matching HLA type.

Paper-wide results and their limitations: Cumulative frequency of public TCR beta family members discriminated carriers of CMV infection plus the relevant HLA type in this cohort and an independent approximately 350-donor cohort. The ex vivo response was dominated by HLA-C-restricted CMV-specific TCR beta clonotypes, and the single most frequent clonotype in two of eight donors was supplied by these HLA-C-restricted clonotypes.

Sequencing was carried out with an Illumina HiSeq 1500. TCRdb took the public reads, trimmed them with fastp at Q25, ran MiXCR for clone calling and kept in-frame beta chains. A single entry per CDR3 protein holds the most common genes and DNA from its merged rows. The sample table records some 800,000 distinct CDR3 sequences; almost 30% of these occur just once. Roughly 14% of the sample is in the top ten clones. The sample here was cultured CD8+ T cells from PBMCs, taken from culture after CMV antigen stimulation. The V gene is TRBV27 and the J gene is TRBJ1-1, with 12 central nucleotides matching TRBD1. The clonotype was recovered from a human donor in good health (CMV status not recorded). Some clones in this sample may be carry-over from other donors' samples. The nucleotide sequence is given as TGTGCCAGCAGTCGGGACAGGGGGCCCGGGGCTGAAGCTTTCTTT. Its translation is CASSRDRGPGAEAFF.